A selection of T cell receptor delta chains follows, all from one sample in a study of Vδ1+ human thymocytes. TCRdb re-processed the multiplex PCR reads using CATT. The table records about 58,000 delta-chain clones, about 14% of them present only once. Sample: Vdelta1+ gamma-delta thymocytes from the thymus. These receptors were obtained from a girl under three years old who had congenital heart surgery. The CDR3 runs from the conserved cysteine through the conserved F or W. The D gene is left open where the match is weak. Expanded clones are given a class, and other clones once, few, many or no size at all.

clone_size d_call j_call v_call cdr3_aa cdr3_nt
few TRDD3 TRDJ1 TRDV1 CALGTPSRFGGYPDTDKPIF TGTGCTCTTGGGACCCCCTCCCGCTTTGGGGGATACCCAGACACCGATAAACCCATCTTT
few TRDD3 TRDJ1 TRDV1 CALGEATLGDLYTDKLIF TGTGCTCTTGGGGAAGCAACGCTGGGGGACCTCTACACCGATAAACTCATCTTT
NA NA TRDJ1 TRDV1 CALGETSTKGYTDKLIF TGTGCTCTTGGGGAAACGTCAACCAAAGGGTACACCGATAAACTCATCTTT
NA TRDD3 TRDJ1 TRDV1 CALEDRPRLLGEQIYTDKLIF TGTGCTCTTGAGGACCGGCCTCGTCTACTGGGGGAGCAAATCTACACCGATAAACTCATCTTT
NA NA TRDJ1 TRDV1 CALGERSSIRLNTDKLIF TGTGCTCTTGGGGAACGTTCGTCTATCCGACTTAACACCGATAAACTCATCTTT
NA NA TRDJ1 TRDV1 CALGGPGTDKLIF TGTGCTCTTGGGGGCCCGGGCACCGATAAACTCATCTTT
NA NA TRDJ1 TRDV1 CALGEGLALAGAYSTVTDKLIF TGTGCTCTTGGGGAAGGACTGGCTTTGGCTGGGGCTTATTCTACTGTCACCGATAAACTCATCTTT
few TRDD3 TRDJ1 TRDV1 CALGERVLGDTGYTDKLIF TGTGCTCTTGGGGAAAGAGTACTGGGGGATACGGGGTACACCGATAAACTCATCTTT
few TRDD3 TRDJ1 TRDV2 CACDTVRAGGLTRTDKLIF TGTGCCTGTGACACCGTAAGGGCGGGGGGATTAACGAGGACCGATAAACTCATCTTT
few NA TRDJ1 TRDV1 CALGELGTLRFTDKLIF TGTGCTCTTGGGGAACTAGGGACCCTTCGGTTCACCGATAAACTCATCTTT
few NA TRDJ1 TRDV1 CALGELPTREGKLIF TGTGCTCTTGGGGAACTTCCTACCCGTGAGGGTAAACTCATCTTT
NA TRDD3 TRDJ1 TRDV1 CALGEQPDTGDTPVYTDKLIF TGTGCTCTTGGGGAACAACCGGATACGGGGGATACGCCGGTGTACACCGATAAACTCATCTTT
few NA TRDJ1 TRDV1 CALGEHPTGRIGHTDKLIF TGTGCTCTTGGGGAACACCCTACGGGTAGGATAGGGCACACCGATAAACTCATCTTT
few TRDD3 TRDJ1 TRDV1 CALGELVKPLLPNSTCWGIQSDKLIF TGTGCTCTTGGGGAACTAGTAAAGCCCCTTCTTCCTAATTCTACATGCTGGGGGATACAATCCGATAAACTCATCTTT
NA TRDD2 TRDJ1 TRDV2 CAYDPLPTRGSSSGKLIF TGTGCCTATGACCCCCTTCCTACAAGGGGATCCAGTAGTGGTAAACTCATCTTT
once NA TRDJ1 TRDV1 CALGEKLGSHPYTDKLIF TGTGCTCTTGGGGAAAAACTCGGATCCCACCCGTACACCGATAAACTCATCTTT
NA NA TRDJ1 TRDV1 CALGGIRFRADKLIF TGTGCTCTTGGGGGCATTCGATTTAGGGCGGATAAACTCATCTTT
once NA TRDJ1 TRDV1 CALGELPSGGTDKLIF TGTGCTCTTGGGGAACTTCCTTCGGGGGGCACCGATAAACTCATCTTT
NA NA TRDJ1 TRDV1 CALGERLSPLGDTDKLIF TGTGCTCTTGGGGAACGCCTATCCCCCCTCGGGGACACCGATAAACTCATCTTT
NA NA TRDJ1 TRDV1 CALGKPTLGGQRLIF TGTGCTCTTGGGAAACCTACTCTGGGAGGACAGAGACTCATCTTT
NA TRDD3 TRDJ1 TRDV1 CALGELEHTGGPTPDKLIF TGTGCTCTTGGGGAACTAGAACACACTGGGGGTCCTACCCCCGATAAACTCATCTTT
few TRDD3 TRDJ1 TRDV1 CALGVRPSPRWGMKTDKLIF TGTGCTCTTGGGGTCCGGCCTTCCCCCCGCTGGGGGATGAAAACCGATAAACTCATCTTT
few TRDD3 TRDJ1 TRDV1 CALGILSWGIPHTDKLIF TGTGCTCTTGGGATACTTTCCTGGGGGATACCCCACACCGATAAACTCATCTTT
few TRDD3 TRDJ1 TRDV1 CALGVRGGYAVYTDKLIF TGTGCTCTTGGGGTTAGAGGGGGATACGCCGTGTACACCGATAAACTCATCTTT
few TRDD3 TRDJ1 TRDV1 CALGELYDRQGDTGYTDKLIF TGTGCTCTTGGGGAACTTTATGACCGTCAGGGGGATACGGGGTACACCGATAAACTCATCTTT
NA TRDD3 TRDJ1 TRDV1 CALGDHLRNWGMREETYTDKLIF TGTGCTCTTGGGGATCACCTACGTAACTGGGGGATGCGGGAAGAAACTTACACCGATAAACTCATCTTT
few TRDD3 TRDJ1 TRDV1 CAHLPPTGGLYTDKLIF TGTGCTCACCTACCCCCTACTGGGGGATTGTACACCGATAAACTCATCTTT
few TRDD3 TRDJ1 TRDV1 CALGFLGDTPCPRTDKLIF TGTGCTCTAGGGTTTCTTGGGGATACCCCCTGTCCCCGCACCGATAAACTCATCTTT
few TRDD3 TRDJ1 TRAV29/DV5 CAASVGCLGDTGSTDKLIF TGTGCAGCAAGCGTTGGGTGCCTGGGGGATACGGGAAGCACCGATAAACTCATCTTT
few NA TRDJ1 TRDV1 CALGELPNSDRHHTDKLIF TGTGCTCTTGGGGAACTTCCCAACTCGGATCGGCACCACACCGATAAACTCATCTTT
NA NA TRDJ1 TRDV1 CALGGTSPGHTDKLIF TGTGCTCTTGGGGGCACTTCCCCGGGACACACCGATAAACTCATCTTT
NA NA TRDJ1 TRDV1 CALGETTHKTYTDKLIF TGTGCTCTTGGGGAAACTACGCACAAAACGTACACCGATAAACTCATCTTT
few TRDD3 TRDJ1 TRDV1 CALAGVSTLPLGDTDTDKLIF TGTGCTCTTGCGGGTGTTTCGACATTACCTCTGGGGGATACGGACACCGATAAACTCATCTTT
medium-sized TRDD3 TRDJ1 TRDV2 CACDTGDWGIRPDKLIF TGTGCCTGTGACACCGGAGACTGGGGGATACGGCCCGATAAACTCATCTTT
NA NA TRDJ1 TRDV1 CALGDFSPLALVDTDPSTDKLIF TGTGCTCTTGGGGATTTCTCCCCGTTAGCCCTGGTGGATACTGACCCCTCGACCGATAAACTCATCTTT
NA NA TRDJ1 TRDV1 CALGASRSYSVGTPLYTDKLIF TGTGCTCTTGGGGCGTCCCGTTCCTATTCGGTGGGGACCCCATTGTACACCGATAAACTCATCTTT
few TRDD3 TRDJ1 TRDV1 CALGEPRGPPFFSGGYSADKLIF TGTGCTCTTGGGGAGCCGAGGGGCCCTCCCTTTTTCTCTGGGGGATACTCGGCCGATAAACTCATCTTT
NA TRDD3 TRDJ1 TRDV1 CALGAIPIRGGYTDKLIF TGTGCTCTTGGGGCCATCCCCATTCGGGGGGGATACACCGATAAACTCATCTTT
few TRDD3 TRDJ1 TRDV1 CALGELVLTYKLGRRSPNKLIF TGTGCTCTTGGGGAATTAGTCCTGACCTACAAACTGGGGAGACGCAGTCCAAATAAACTCATCTTT
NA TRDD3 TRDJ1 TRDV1 CALGYPSEGAAGGYYTDKLIF TGTGCTCTTGGCTACCCGTCGGAAGGGGCCGCTGGGGGATATTACACCGATAAACTCATCTTT
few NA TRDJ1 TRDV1 CALGEGPFLPWGTKTWYTDKLIF TGTGCTCTTGGGGAAGGACCCTTCCTACCCTGGGGGACCAAGACCTGGTACACCGATAAACTCATCTTT
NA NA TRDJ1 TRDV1 CALGEPGEDADKLIF TGTGCTCTTGGGGAACCCGGGGAGGATGCCGATAAACTCATCTTT